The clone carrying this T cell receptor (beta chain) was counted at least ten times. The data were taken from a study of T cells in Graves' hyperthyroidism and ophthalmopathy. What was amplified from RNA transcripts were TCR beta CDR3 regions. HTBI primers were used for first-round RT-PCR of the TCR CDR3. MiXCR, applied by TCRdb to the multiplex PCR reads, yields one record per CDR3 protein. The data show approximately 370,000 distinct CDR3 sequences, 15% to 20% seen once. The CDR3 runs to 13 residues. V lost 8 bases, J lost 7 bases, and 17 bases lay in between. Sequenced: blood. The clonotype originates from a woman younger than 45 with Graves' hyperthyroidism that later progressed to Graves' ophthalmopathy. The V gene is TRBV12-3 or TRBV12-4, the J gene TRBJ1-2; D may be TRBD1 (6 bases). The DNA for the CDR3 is TGTGCCAGCCTAAAGACAGGTTGGGGTGGCTACACCTTC. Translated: CASLKTGWGGYTF.